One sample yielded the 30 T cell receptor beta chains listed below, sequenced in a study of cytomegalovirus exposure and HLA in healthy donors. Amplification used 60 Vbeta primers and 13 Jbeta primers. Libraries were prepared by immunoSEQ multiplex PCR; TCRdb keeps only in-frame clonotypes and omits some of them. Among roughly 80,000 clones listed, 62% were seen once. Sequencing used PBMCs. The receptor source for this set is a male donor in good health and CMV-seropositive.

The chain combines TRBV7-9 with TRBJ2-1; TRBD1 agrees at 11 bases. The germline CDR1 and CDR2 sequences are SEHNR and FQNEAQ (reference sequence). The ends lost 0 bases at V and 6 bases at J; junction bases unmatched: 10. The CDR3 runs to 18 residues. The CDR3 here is CASSLALGQGAISNEQFF. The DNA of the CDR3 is TGTGCCAGCAGCTTAGCGCTAGGACAGGGGGCAATTAGCAATGAGCAGTTCTTC.

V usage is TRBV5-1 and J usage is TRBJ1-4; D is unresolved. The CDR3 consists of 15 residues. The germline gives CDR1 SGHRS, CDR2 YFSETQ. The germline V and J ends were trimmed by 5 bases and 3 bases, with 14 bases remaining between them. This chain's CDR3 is CASSLDSGANEKLFF. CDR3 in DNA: TGCGCCAGCAGTCTGGATTCCGGGGCTAATGAAAAACTGTTTTTT.

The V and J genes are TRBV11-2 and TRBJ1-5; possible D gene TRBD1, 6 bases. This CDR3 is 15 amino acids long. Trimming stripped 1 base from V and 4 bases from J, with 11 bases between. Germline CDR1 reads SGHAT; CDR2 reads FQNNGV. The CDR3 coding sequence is TGTGCCAGCAGCTTAGGGGGGGGGCCGAATCAGCCCCAGCATTTT. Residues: CASSLGGGPNQPQHF. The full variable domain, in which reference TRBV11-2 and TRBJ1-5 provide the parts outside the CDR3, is EAGVAQSPRYKIIEKRQSVAFWCNPISGHATLYWYQQILGQGPKLLIQFQNNGVVDDSQLPKDRFSAERLKGVDSTLKIQPAKLEDSAVYLCASSLGGGPNQPQHFGDGTRLSIL.

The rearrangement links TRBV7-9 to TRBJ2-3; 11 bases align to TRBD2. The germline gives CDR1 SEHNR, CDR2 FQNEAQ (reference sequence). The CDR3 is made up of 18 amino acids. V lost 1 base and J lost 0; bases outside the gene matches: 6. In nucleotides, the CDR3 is TGTGCCAGCAGCTTAGGTCGACTAGCGGGACAAAGCACAGATACGCAGTATTTT. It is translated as CASSLGRLAGQSTDTQYF.

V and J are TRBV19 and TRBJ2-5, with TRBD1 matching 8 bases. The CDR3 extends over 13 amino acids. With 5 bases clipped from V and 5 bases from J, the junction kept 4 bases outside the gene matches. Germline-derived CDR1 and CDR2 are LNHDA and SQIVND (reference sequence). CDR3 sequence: CASSAGGAETQYF. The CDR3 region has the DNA TGTGCCAGTAGTGCAGGGGGCGCGGAGACCCAGTACTTC.

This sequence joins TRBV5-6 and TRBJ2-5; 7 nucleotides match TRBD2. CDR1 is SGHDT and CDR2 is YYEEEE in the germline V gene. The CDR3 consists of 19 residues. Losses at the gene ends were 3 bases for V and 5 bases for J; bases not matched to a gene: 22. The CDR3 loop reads CASSSERDRPWGGEETQYF. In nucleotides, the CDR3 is TGTGCCAGCAGCTCAGAGAGAGATCGGCCATGGGGGGGAGAGGAGACCCAGTACTTC.

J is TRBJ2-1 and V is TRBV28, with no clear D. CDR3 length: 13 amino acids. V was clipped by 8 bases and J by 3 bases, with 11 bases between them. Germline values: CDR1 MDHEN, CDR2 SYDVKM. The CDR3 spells CASGRNLYNEQFF. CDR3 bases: TGTGCCAGCGGCAGGAACCTCTACAATGAGCAGTTCTTC.

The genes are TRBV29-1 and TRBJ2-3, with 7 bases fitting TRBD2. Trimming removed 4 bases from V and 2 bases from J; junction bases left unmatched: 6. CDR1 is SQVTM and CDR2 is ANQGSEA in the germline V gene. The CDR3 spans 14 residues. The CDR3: CSVVIAGVTDTQYF. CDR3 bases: TGCAGCGTTGTAATCGCGGGGGTCACAGATACGCAGTATTTT.

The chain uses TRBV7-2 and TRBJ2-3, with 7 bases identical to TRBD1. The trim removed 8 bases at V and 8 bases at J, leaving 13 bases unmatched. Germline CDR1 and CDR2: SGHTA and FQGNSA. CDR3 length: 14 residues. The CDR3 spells CASEETGAGGTQYF. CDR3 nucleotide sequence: TGTGCCAGCGAGGAAACAGGGGCCGGTGGTACGCAGTATTTT.

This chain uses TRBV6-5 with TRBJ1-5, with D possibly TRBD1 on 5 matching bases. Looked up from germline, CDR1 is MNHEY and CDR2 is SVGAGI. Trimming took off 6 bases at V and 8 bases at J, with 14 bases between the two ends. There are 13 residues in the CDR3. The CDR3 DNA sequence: TGTGCCAGCAGGGAGGGAGAGGGGAAGCCCCAGCATTTT. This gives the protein CASREGEGKPQHF.

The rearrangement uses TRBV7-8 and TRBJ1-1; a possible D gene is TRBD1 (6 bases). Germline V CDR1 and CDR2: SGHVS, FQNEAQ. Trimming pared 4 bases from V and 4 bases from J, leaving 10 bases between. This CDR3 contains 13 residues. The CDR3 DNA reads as TGTGCCAGCAGCTCAGGGGCTACCACTGAAGCTTTCTTT. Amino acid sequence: CASSSGATTEAFF.

The CDR3 protein is CASSPDRGDYTF. The CDR3 DNA reads as TGTGCCAGCAGTCCCGACAGGGGAGACTACACCTTC. This chain uses TRBV28 with TRBJ1-2; 8 bases agree with TRBD1. Germline lookup yields CDR1 MDHEN and CDR2 SYDVKM. This CDR3 is 12 amino acids long. J lost 10 bases, V lost 5 bases, and 6 bases had no gene match.

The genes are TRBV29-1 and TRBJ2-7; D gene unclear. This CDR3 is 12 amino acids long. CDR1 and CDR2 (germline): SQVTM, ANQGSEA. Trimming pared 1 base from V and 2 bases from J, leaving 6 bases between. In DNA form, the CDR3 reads TGCAGCGTTGAAGGGTCTACCTACGAGCAGTACTTC. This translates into CSVEGSTYEQYF.

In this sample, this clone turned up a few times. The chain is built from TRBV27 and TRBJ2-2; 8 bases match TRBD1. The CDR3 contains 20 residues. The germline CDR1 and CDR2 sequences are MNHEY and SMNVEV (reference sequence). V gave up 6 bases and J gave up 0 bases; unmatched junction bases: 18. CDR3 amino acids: CASSPTPDRAAKANTGELFF. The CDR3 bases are TGTGCCAGCAGCCCGACCCCGGACAGGGCGGCTAAGGCGAACACCGGGGAGCTGTTTTTT.

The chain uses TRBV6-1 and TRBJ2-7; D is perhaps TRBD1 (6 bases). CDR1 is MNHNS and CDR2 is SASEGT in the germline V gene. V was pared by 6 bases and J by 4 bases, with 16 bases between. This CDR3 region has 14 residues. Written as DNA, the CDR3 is TGTGCCAGCAGCGACCCCGGGACAAGATACGAGCAGTACTTC. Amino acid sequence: CASSDPGTRYEQYF.

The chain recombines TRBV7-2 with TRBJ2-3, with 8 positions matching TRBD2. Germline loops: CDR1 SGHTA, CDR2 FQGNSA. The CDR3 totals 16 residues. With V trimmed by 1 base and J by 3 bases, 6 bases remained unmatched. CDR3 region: CASSLEGRGGTDTQYF. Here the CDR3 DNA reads TGTGCCAGCAGCTTAGAGGGGCGCGGGGGGACAGATACGCAGTATTTT.

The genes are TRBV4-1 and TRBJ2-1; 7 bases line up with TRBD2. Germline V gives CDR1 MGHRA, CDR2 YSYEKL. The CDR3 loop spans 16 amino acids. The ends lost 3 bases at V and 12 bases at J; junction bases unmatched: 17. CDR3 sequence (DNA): TGCGCCAGCAGCCAGGGTGAGGTCCGGGGGGACGCCCGGCAGTTCTTC. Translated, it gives CASSQGEVRGDARQFF.

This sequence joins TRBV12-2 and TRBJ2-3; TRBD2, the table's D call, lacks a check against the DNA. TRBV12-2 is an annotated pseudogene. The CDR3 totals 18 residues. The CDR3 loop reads CASRSGLAGGPSTDTQYF. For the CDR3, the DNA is TGTGCAAGTCGCTCCGGACTAGCGGGGGGCCCCAGCACAGATACGCAGTATTTT.

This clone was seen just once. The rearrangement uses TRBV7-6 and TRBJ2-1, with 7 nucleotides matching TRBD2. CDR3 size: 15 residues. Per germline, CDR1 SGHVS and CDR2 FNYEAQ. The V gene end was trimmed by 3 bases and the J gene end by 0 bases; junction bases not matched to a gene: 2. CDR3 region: CASSFGGFSYNEQFF. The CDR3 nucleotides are TGTGCCAGCAGCTTCGGGGGGTTCTCCTACAATGAGCAGTTCTTC. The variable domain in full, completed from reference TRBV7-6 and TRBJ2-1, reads GAGVSQSPRYKVTKRGQDVALRCDPISGHVSLYWYRQALGQGPEFLTYFNYEAQQDKSGLPNDRFSAERPEGSISTLTIQRTEQRDSAMYRCASSFGGFSYNEQFFGPGTRLTVL.

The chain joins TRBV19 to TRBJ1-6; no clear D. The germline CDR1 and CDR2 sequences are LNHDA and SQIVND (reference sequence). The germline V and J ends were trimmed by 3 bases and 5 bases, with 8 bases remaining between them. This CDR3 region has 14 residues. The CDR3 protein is CASSIARDNSPLHF. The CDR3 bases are TGTGCCAGTAGTATCGCCCGGGATAATTCACCCCTCCACTTT.

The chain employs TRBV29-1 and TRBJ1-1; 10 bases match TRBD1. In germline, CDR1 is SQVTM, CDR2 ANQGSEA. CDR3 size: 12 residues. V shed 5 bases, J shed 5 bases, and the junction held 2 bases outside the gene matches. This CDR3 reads CSVPGQGTEAFF. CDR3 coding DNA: TGCAGCGTTCCGGGACAGGGGACTGAAGCTTTCTTT.

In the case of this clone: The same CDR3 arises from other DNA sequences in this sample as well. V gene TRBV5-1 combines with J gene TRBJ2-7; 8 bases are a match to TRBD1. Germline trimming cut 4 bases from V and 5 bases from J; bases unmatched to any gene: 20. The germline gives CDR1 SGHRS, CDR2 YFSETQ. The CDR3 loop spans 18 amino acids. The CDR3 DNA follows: TGCGCCAGCAGCCTGGGGGACAGGCGGCCGAAGGGGACCCACGAGCAGTACTTC. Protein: CASSLGDRRPKGTHEQYF.

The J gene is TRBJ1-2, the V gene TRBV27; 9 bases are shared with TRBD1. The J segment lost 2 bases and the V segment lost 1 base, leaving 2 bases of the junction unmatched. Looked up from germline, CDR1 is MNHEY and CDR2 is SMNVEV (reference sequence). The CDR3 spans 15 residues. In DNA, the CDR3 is TGTGCCAGCAGTTTATTTGGGACAGGGAACTATGGCTACACCTTC. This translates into CASSLFGTGNYGYTF.

The CDR3 bases are TGTGCCAGCAGCCACGGGACAGGGTGGCAGGACGAGCAGTACTTC. Translation: CASSHGTGWQDEQYF. The chain uses TRBV5-8 and TRBJ2-7, with 9 bases lining up with TRBD1. The CDR3 runs 15 residues. Per germline, CDR1 SGHTS and CDR2 YDEGEE. Germline trimming cut 4 bases from V and 5 bases from J; bases unmatched to any gene: 10.

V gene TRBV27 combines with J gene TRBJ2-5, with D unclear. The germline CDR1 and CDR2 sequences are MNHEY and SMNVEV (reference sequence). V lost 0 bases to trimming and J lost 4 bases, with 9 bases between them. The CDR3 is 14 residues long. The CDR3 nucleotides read TGTGCCAGCAGTTTATCAGTACTCGGAGAGACCCAGTACTTC. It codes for CASSLSVLGETQYF.

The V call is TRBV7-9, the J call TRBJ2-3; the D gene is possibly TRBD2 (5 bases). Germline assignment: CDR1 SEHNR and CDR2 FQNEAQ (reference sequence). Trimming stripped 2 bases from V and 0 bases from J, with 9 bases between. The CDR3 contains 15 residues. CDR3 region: CASSLTTGSTDTQYF. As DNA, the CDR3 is TGTGCCAGCAGCTTAACGACGGGGAGCACAGATACGCAGTATTTT.

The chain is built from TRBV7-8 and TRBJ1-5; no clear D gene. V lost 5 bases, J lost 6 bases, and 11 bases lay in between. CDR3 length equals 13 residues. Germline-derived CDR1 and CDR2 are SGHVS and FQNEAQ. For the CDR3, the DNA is TGTGCCAGCAGCCCTATCCCTTCTCAGCCCCAGCATTTT. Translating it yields CASSPIPSQPQHF.

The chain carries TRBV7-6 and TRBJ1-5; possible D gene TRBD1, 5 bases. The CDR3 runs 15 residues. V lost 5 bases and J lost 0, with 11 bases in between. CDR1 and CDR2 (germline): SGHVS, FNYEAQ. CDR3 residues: CASSQGGDSNQPQHF. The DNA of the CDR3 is TGTGCCAGCAGCCAAGGAGGGGATAGCAATCAGCCCCAGCATTTT.

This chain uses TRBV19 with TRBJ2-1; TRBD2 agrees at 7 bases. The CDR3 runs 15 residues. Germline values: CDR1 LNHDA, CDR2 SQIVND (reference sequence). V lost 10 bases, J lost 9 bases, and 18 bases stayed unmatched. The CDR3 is CAIGSSGTTNVEQFF. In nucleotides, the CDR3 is TGTGCCATCGGCTCCTCCGGGACTACCAATGTTGAGCAGTTCTTC.

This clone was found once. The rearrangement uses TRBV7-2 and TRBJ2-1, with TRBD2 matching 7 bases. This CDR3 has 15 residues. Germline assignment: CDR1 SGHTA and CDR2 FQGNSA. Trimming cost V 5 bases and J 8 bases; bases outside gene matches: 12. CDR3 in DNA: TGTGCCAGCAGCGTTGGTGGAGCGGGAATGGATGAGCAGTTCTTC. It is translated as CASSVGGAGMDEQFF.